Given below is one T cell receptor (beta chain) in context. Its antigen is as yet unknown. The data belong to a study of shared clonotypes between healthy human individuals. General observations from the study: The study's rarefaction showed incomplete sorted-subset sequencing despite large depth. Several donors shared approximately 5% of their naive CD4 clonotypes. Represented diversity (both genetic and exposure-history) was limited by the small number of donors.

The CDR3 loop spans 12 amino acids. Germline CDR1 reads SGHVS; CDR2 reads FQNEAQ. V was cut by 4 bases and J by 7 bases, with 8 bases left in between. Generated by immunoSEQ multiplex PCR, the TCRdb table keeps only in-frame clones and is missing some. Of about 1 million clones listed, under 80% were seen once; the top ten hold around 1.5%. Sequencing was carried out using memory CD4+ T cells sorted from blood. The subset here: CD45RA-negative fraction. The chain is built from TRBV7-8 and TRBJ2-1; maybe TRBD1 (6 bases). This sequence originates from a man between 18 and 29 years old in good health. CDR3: CASSWTANEQFF. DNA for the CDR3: TGTGCCAGCAGCTGGACAGCGAATGAGCAGTTCTTC.